A selection of T cell receptor beta chains follows, all from one sample in a study of blood T cell repertoires in COVID-19. The repertoire was sequenced with immunoSEQ multiplex PCR; TCRdb's copy has only in-frame clones and lacks some. Among tens of thousands of clones, approximately 80% were seen once, and the ten largest hold more than 2%. Sequenced: peripheral blood. The receptors stem from a man of 80 years or more with active or convalescent COVID-19. CDR3s include the opening cysteine and the closing phenylalanine or tryptophan. Fields, in order: J gene, clone size, D gene, V gene, CDR3 protein, CDR3 DNA. The D gene is left open where the match is weak. The size of a clone is reported for some rows only, either as once, few or many, or as a class for expanded clones.

J gene: TRBJ2-4
clone size: NA
D gene: NA
V gene: TRBV6-5
CDR3 protein: CASGIAKNIQYF
CDR3 DNA: TGTGCCTCCGGGATAGCCAAAAACATTCAGTACTTC

J gene: TRBJ2-2
clone size: NA
D gene: NA
V gene: TRBV5-1
CDR3 protein: CASSPSTGTNTGELFF
CDR3 DNA: TGCGCCAGCAGCCCATCGACAGGGACTAACACCGGGGAGCTGTTTTTT

J gene: TRBJ2-3
clone size: NA
D gene: TRBD1
V gene: TRBV3-1/TRBV3-2
CDR3 protein: CASSEGQPGTDTQYF
CDR3 DNA: TGTGCCAGCAGCGAGGGACAGCCAGGAACAGATACGCAGTATTTT

J gene: TRBJ1-6
clone size: NA
D gene: TRBD1
V gene: TRBV2
CDR3 protein: CASSEGQANNSPLHF
CDR3 DNA: TGTGCCAGCAGTGAGGGACAGGCCAATAATTCACCCCTCCACTTT

J gene: TRBJ1-5
clone size: NA
D gene: TRBD1
V gene: TRBV18
CDR3 protein: CASSPLRGTQPQHF
CDR3 DNA: TGTGCCAGCTCACCACTCAGGGGGACTCAGCCCCAGCATTTT

J gene: TRBJ1-2
clone size: NA
D gene: NA
V gene: TRBV2
CDR3 protein: CASIQEGRNYGYTF
CDR3 DNA: TGTGCCAGCATTCAGGAAGGCCGAAACTATGGCTACACCTTC

J gene: TRBJ2-7
clone size: few
D gene: TRBD1
V gene: TRBV5-1
CDR3 protein: CASSAGTGGEQYF
CDR3 DNA: TGCGCCAGCAGCGCGGGGACAGGGGGCGAGCAGTACTTC

J gene: TRBJ2-7
clone size: NA
D gene: TRBD1
V gene: TRBV19
CDR3 protein: CASSIDLSRGTYEQYF
CDR3 DNA: TGTGCCAGTAGTATAGATCTCAGCAGGGGGACCTACGAGCAGTACTTC

J gene: TRBJ2-3
clone size: NA
D gene: TRBD2
V gene: TRBV29-1
CDR3 protein: CSVAGTSGSTDTQYF
CDR3 DNA: TGCAGCGTCGCAGGGACTAGCGGGAGTACAGATACGCAGTATTTT

J gene: TRBJ2-1
clone size: NA
D gene: NA
V gene: TRBV29-1
CDR3 protein: CSVEEGLLSNEQFF
CDR3 DNA: TGCAGCGTTGAGGAGGGCCTGCTTTCCAATGAGCAGTTCTTC

J gene: TRBJ2-4
clone size: NA
D gene: NA
V gene: TRBV3-1/TRBV3-2
CDR3 protein: CASSFEAKNIQYF
CDR3 DNA: TGTGCCAGCAGCTTCGAGGCCAAAAACATTCAGTACTTC

J gene: TRBJ2-1
clone size: NA
D gene: TRBD2
V gene: TRBV6-4
CDR3 protein: CASSDSGGPNNEQFF
CDR3 DNA: TGTGCCAGCAGTGACTCGGGAGGGCCGAACAATGAGCAGTTCTTC

J gene: TRBJ1-6
clone size: once
D gene: NA
V gene: TRBV30
CDR3 protein: CAWSERVASPLHF
CDR3 DNA: TGTGCCTGGAGTGAGAGGGTTGCTTCACCCCTCCACTTT

J gene: TRBJ2-4
clone size: NA
D gene: NA
V gene: TRBV19
CDR3 protein: CASSIDPGGWAKNIQYF
CDR3 DNA: TGTGCCAGTAGTATAGATCCCGGCGGGTGGGCCAAAAACATTCAGTACTTC

J gene: TRBJ2-5
clone size: NA
D gene: NA
V gene: TRBV7-9
CDR3 protein: CASTERAQETQYF
CDR3 DNA: TGTGCCAGCACCGAACGCGCCCAAGAGACCCAGTACTTC

J gene: TRBJ2-7
clone size: NA
D gene: TRBD2
V gene: TRBV6-5
CDR3 protein: CASRLSGGPSYEQYF
CDR3 DNA: TGTGCCAGCAGACTGAGCGGGGGGCCCTCCTACGAGCAGTACTTC

J gene: TRBJ1-1
clone size: few
D gene: NA
V gene: TRBV19
CDR3 protein: CASSAYGGGNTEAFF
CDR3 DNA: TGTGCCAGTAGTGCTTACGGGGGAGGGAACACTGAAGCTTTCTTT

J gene: TRBJ1-2
clone size: NA
D gene: NA
V gene: TRBV27
CDR3 protein: CASSFGGPNYGYTF
CDR3 DNA: TGTGCCAGCAGTTTCGGGGGGCCTAACTATGGCTACACCTTC

J gene: TRBJ2-7
clone size: NA
D gene: TRBD2
V gene: TRBV5-4
CDR3 protein: CASSPRAGRDEQYF
CDR3 DNA: TGTGCCAGCAGCCCCCGGGCAGGGAGGGACGAGCAGTACTTC

J gene: TRBJ2-7
clone size: NA
D gene: NA
V gene: TRBV5-6
CDR3 protein: CASSSSYEQYF
CDR3 DNA: TGTGCCAGCTCGAGCTCCTACGAGCAGTACTTC